A selection of T cell receptor beta chains follows, all from one sample in a study of cytomegalovirus exposure and HLA in healthy donors. Sequenced by immunoSEQ multiplex PCR; TCRdb stores in-frame clones only, minus some. The sample lists 100,000 to 150,000 clones; approximately 71% were seen once. The sample consisted of PBMCs. The receptors derive from a woman aged 60-75 years in good health and CMV-seronegative. CDR3s include the opening cysteine and the closing phenylalanine or tryptophan. A D gene is named only where the DNA matches it firmly. Rows may omit the clone size; those that give it use once, few, many or a size class.

clone size	J gene	V gene	D gene	CDR3 DNA	CDR3 protein
NA	TRBJ2-1	TRBV28	TRBD1	TGTGCCAGCAGTTTAAGGACAGGGGAAAACAATGAGCAGTTCTTC	CASSLRTGENNEQFF
NA	TRBJ1-2	TRBV7-2	NA	TGTGCCAGCAGCCTGGACACGGCCTATGGCTACACCTTC	CASSLDTAYGYTF
few	TRBJ2-6	TRBV28	TRBD1	TGTGCCAGCAGTTTTTTGACAGGGTCGGGGGCCAACGTCCTGACTTTC	CASSFLTGSGANVLTF
NA	TRBJ2-7	TRBV5-4	NA	TGTGCCAGCAGCTTGGACGGGTCCTACGAGCAGTACTTC	CASSLDGSYEQYF
NA	TRBJ1-6	TRBV6-5	NA	TGTGCCAGCAGTTACACCGTAGGGGTCGGTGGTTCACCCCTCCACTTT	CASSYTVGVGGSPLHF
NA	TRBJ1-3	TRBV7-6	NA	TGTGCCAGCAGCCCCGGACAGACCTCTGGAAACACCATATATTTT	CASSPGQTSGNTIYF
few	TRBJ1-5	TRBV28	NA	TGTGCCAGCAGTTTATTGGGGCTTAGACATATTCATCAGCCCCAGCATTTT	CASSLLGLRHIHQPQHF
NA	TRBJ1-6	TRBV28	TRBD1	TGTGCCAGCTCCCCGGGACAGGGAAATTCACCCCTCCACTTT	CASSPGQGNSPLHF
NA	TRBJ2-2	TRBV28	NA	TGTGCCAGCAGTTTAGGGGGGACCGGGGAGCTGTTTTTT	CASSLGGTGELFF
NA	TRBJ2-2	TRBV6-5	TRBD1	TGTGCCAGCAGCTTGGACAGGTCGAACACCGGGGAGCTGTTTTTT	CASSLDRSNTGELFF
NA	TRBJ2-3	TRBV12-5	TRBD2	TGTGCTAGTGGTGAATCGGGACTACGCTCAGATACGCAGTATTTT	CASGESGLRSDTQYF